This T cell receptor (beta chain) derives from a study of shared clonotypes between healthy human individuals. Broader study findings: The sharing of 5% to 5.5% of naive CD4 clonotypes was seen across a handful of donors. The four-donor shared clonotypes exceeded non-shared clonotypes in generation probability, with non-shared ones scoring lower.

In regard to this clone: Antigen: not known.

The method was immunoSEQ multiplex PCR; TCRdb's version includes in-frame clones alone and lacks a portion of them. Here the sample spans about 1.1 million clones, 70% to 85% being singletons. A split of CD4+ cells into CD45RA+ naive and CD45RA-negative memory subsets was performed. Trimming stripped 2 bases from V and 5 bases from J, with 12 bases between. The CDR3 has 15 residues. In germline, CDR1 is LNHDA, CDR2 SQIVND (reference sequence). Sequencing was carried out using memory CD4+ T cells from PBMCs. The subset: CD45RA-negative fraction. The sequence was obtained from a man younger than 30 in good health. Some clones in this sample may be carry-over from other donors' samples. V usage is TRBV19 and J usage is TRBJ2-2, with D perhaps matching TRBD1 (6 bases). For the CDR3, the DNA is TGTGCCAGTAGTATAAGACAGGTGAAGACCGGGGAGCTGTTTTTT. Translated, it gives CASSIRQVKTGELFF. The variable domain in full, with the rest retrieved from reference TRBV19 and TRBJ2-2, is DGGITQSPKYLFRKEGQNVTLSCEQNLNHDAMYWYRQDPGQGLRLIYYSQIVNDFQKGDIAEGYSVSREKKESFPLTVTSAQKNPTAFYLCASSIRQVKTGELFFGEGSRLTVL.